This is a list of T cell receptor beta chains from one sample in a study of glioma-infiltrating T cells. TCRdb re-derived calls from the multiplex PCR reads in MiXCR, one entry per CDR3 protein. The table has about 130,000 distinct CDR3 sequences, around 23% seen once. The specimen sequenced was glioma tissue, nonneoplastic brain tissue, or PBMCs (not recorded which). The receptors originated from a human donor with low-grade glioma or glioblastoma, undergoing nonglioma brain surgery, or in good health (not recorded which). Both conserved end residues are part of each CDR3. D genes are given only for firm matches. The size entry is marked missing in some rows and otherwise reads once, few, many or a size class.

CDR3aa,CDR3nt,d_gene,v_gene,j_gene,abundance
CASSWGTSLSQETQYF,TGTGCCAGCAGCTGGGGGACTAGCCTATCCCAAGAGACCCAGTACTTC,TRBD2,TRBV7-6,TRBJ2-5,.
CASSIEGGGHIQYF,TGTGCCAGTAGTATCGAGGGGGGGGGGCACATTCAGTACTTC,.,TRBV19,TRBJ2-4,.
CASSPYPHTKNTEAFF,TGCGCCAGCAGCCCCTACCCCCACACGAAGAACACTGAAGCTTTCTTT,.,TRBV28,TRBJ1-1,.
CASNPQGIIFYEQFF,TGTGCCAGCAACCCACAGGGGATTATTTTTTATGAGCAGTTCTTC,TRBD1,TRBV6-1,TRBJ2-1,few
CASSPYAQGGGNEQFF,TGTGCCAGTAGTCCCTACGCACAGGGGGGTGGCAATGAGCAGTTCTTC,TRBD1,TRBV19,TRBJ2-1,.
CASSLGPGLNQENQYF,TGTGCCAGCAGCTTAGGCCCAGGACTCAACCAAGAGAACCAGTACTTC,.,TRBV7-2,TRBJ2-5,.
CASSPVAGGSYNEQFF,TGTGCCAGTAGTCCCGTAGCGGGGGGCTCCTACAATGAGCAGTTCTTC,TRBD2,TRBV19,TRBJ2-1,.
CAISPGIGSDTEAFF,TGTGCCATCAGTCCCGGGATAGGGAGTGACACTGAAGCTTTCTTT,.,TRBV10-3,TRBJ1-1,.
CASSLSPGRRLYGYTF,TGTGCCAGCAGTCTCTCGCCGGGACGACGGCTATATGGCTACACCTTC,.,TRBV12-3/TRBV12-4,TRBJ1-2,.
CSARERTENNQPQHF,TGCAGTGCTAGAGAAAGGACAGAGAACAATCAGCCCCAGCATTTT,.,TRBV20-1,TRBJ1-5,few
CASSEYSRNYGYTF,TGTGCCAGCAGTGAATATAGCAGGAACTATGGCTACACCTTC,.,TRBV25-1,TRBJ1-2,many
CASSYSVTTGELFF,TGTGCCAGCAGTTACTCTGTCACCACCGGGGAGCTGTTTTTT,.,TRBV6-6,TRBJ2-2,.